The rows below give T cell receptor beta chains drawn from one sample of a study of a mutant IDH1 vaccine in newly diagnosed glioma. Their antigens remain unidentified. This table comes from immunoSEQ multiplex PCR, and its TCRdb copy is limited to in-frame clones, with some not included. Among over 55,000 clones listed, 75% to 90% were seen once. This specimen consisted of PBMCs, obtained from a glioma patient whose treatment included an IDH1 peptide vaccine. All receptors come from a man aged 35 to 55 with glioma. The CDR3 runs from the conserved cysteine through the conserved F or W. The D gene is left open where the match is weak. Size tells how often a clone was seen (once, few, many) or the class of an expanded clone, and some rows leave it out.

J gene | D gene | clone size | V gene | CDR3 DNA | CDR3 protein
TRBJ2-3 | - | - | TRBV5-1 | TGCGCCAGCAGCTTGGAGGGCCTCACAGATACGCAGTATTTT | CASSLEGLTDTQYF
TRBJ2-5 | - | - | TRBV11-2 | TGTGCCAGCAGCTTAGAGTATAGCCGAGAGACCCAGTACTTC | CASSLEYSRETQYF
TRBJ1-6 | - | - | TRBV5-1 | TGCGCCAGCAGCACCCGGACAGCCGAGGCTTCACCCCTCCACTTT | CASSTRTAEASPLHF
TRBJ1-1 | - | few | TRBV14 | TGTGCCAGCAGCCCGAAGAGGAACACTGAAGCTTTCTTT | CASSPKRNTEAFF
TRBJ1-3 | - | - | TRBV5-6 | TGTGCCAGCAGCCTGGAGCGGGGCCGAGGAAACACCATATATTTT | CASSLERGRGNTIYF
TRBJ2-5 | - | - | TRBV7-6 | TGTGCCAGCAGCTACATCCTCCGAGAGACCCAGTACTTC | CASSYILRETQYF
TRBJ1-1 | - | - | TRBV5-1 | TGCGCCAGCAGCTTGGGCAGCCCGAACACTGAAGCTTTCTTT | CASSLGSPNTEAFF
TRBJ1-1 | - | - | TRBV5-8 | TGTGCCAGCAGCTTGGGCAGGGTGGCCACTGAAGCTTTCTTT | CASSLGRVATEAFF
TRBJ2-3 | - | once | TRBV5-1 | TGCGCCAGCAGCTTGGCGGGAGATACGCAGTATTTT | CASSLAGDTQYF
TRBJ2-3 | - | - | TRBV11-1 | TGTGCCAGCAGTTTTCAGCGGGTAGATACGCAGTATTTT | CASSFQRVDTQYF
TRBJ1-1 | - | - | TRBV4-1 | TGCGCCAGCAGCCAAGGGGCGGCTGGTGAAGCTTTCTTT | CASSQGAAGEAFF
TRBJ2-7 | - | - | TRBV11-2 | TGTGCCAGCAGCCTTCGCACGGCTGCCTACGAGCAGTACTTC | CASSLRTAAYEQYF
TRBJ2-5 | - | - | TRBV5-1 | TGCGCCAGCAGCTTAGTTCGAGAGACCCAGTACTTC | CASSLVRETQYF
TRBJ2-1 | TRBD1 | few | TRBV25-1 | TGTGCCAGCAGTGCCAACAGGGGGGTAGGAGATGAGCAGTTCTTC | CASSANRGVGDEQFF
TRBJ2-5 | - | once | TRBV7-3 | TGTGCCAGCAGCTGCGGGACACTGACCTTTCCCGTGTACCAAGAGACCCAGTACTTC | CASSCGTLTFPVYQETQYF
TRBJ2-5 | TRBD2 | - | TRBV7-3 | TGTGCCAGCAGCTTAGCGGGAGGCCCGATAGAGACCCAGTACTTC | CASSLAGGPIETQYF
TRBJ2-2 | - | - | TRBV5-6 | TGTGCCAGCAGCTCGACTTCCTCACTCGATCCGAACACCGGGGAGCTGTTTTTT | CASSSTSSLDPNTGELFF
TRBJ2-5 | TRBD2 | - | TRBV29-1 | TGCAGCGTTGAAGCCCCGGGACTAGCGTTTCAAGAGACCCAGTACTTC | CSVEAPGLAFQETQYF
TRBJ1-5 | - | - | TRBV7-7 | TGTGCTAGCAGTCGGGGGCAGAGGAAACAGCCCCAGCATTTT | CASSRGQRKQPQHF
TRBJ1-1 | - | - | TRBV29-1 | TGCAGCGTTTGGACGGATATGAACACTGAAGCTTTCTTT | CSVWTDMNTEAFF
TRBJ2-3 | TRBD2 | - | TRBV2 | TGTGCCAGCAGTGAAGCTTACCAGCGGGGATACACAGATACGCAGTATTTT | CASSEAYQRGYTDTQYF
TRBJ2-1 | - | - | TRBV4-3 | TGCGCCAGCAGCCAAGTGGGGTCCGAGGTGAGCTCCTACAATGAGCAGTTCTTC | CASSQVGSEVSSYNEQFF
TRBJ2-7 | - | - | TRBV4-2 | TGTGCCAGCAGCCAAGAAGGGATACCCCACGAGCAGTACTTC | CASSQEGIPHEQYF
TRBJ2-2 | - | once | TRBV11-1 | TGTGCCAGCAGCCCCCTCGGGAGCGGGGAGCTGTTTTTT | CASSPLGSGELFF
TRBJ1-6 | - | - | TRBV15 | TGTGCCACCAGCATTGACTCCGGGACGAACTCACCCCTCCACTTT | CATSIDSGTNSPLHF
TRBJ1-3 | - | once | TRBV15 | TGTGCCACCAGCAGAGCCGAGGGGCGCCACACCATATATTTT | CATSRAEGRHTIYF
TRBJ2-7 | - | once | TRBV7-2 | TGTGCCAGCAGCTTCCCAGGGTTGGCGGAGCAGTACTTC | CASSFPGLAEQYF
TRBJ2-1 | TRBD2 | - | TRBV4-3 | TGCGCCAGCAGCCGCCTCTTGACTAGCGGGAGTAATGAGCAGTTCTTC | CASSRLLTSGSNEQFF
TRBJ1-2 | - | - | TRBV7-2 | TGTGCCAGCAGCCCGACCTGGGCCCTGGGCGACTATGGCTACACCTTC | CASSPTWALGDYGYTF
TRBJ1-6 | - | - | TRBV6-6 | TGTGCCAGCACCCCTCAGGGAGCCTCACCCCTCCACTTT | CASTPQGASPLHF
TRBJ2-2 | - | - | TRBV27 | TGTGCCAGCAACCAACAAAGGACAGTAAGCACCGGGGAGCTGTTTTTT | CASNQQRTVSTGELFF
TRBJ2-5 | TRBD2 | - | TRBV6-5 | TGTGCCAGCAGTCCTCTGACTAGCGGGGCGGAGACCCAGTACTTC | CASSPLTSGAETQYF
TRBJ1-1 | - | - | TRBV6-1 | TGTGCCAGCAGTCCCAGGGGCGGAGGGAACACTGAAGCTTTCTTT | CASSPRGGGNTEAFF
TRBJ1-1 | TRBD1 | - | TRBV11-3 | TGTGCCAGCAGCTTCGCAGGGGGGAACACTGAAGCTTTCTTT | CASSFAGGNTEAFF
TRBJ1-5 | - | - | TRBV6-5 | TGTGCCAGCAGTTACGATGGGGGGCGCAGTCAGCCCCAGCATTTT | CASSYDGGRSQPQHF
TRBJ1-2 | - | - | TRBV6-6 | TGTGCCAGCAGTCACCAGTATGGCTACACCTTC | CASSHQYGYTF
TRBJ1-2 | TRBD1 | - | TRBV4-1 | TGCGCCAGCAGCCCCTTGGGACAGTACGTTGGCTACACCTTC | CASSPLGQYVGYTF
TRBJ2-7 | - | - | TRBV11-2 | TGTGCCAGCAGCTTAGACGACAGCTCCTACGAGCAGTACTTC | CASSLDDSSYEQYF
TRBJ1-2 | - | - | TRBV28 | TGTGCCAGCAGTTTACTCGGCCAGGGAGGCTATGGCTACACCTTC | CASSLLGQGGYGYTF
TRBJ1-1 | - | - | TRBV19 | TGTGCCAGTAGTGCCAACAGGAACACTGAAGCTTTCTTT | CASSANRNTEAFF
TRBJ1-1 | - | - | TRBV5-6 | TGTGCCAGCAGCTTGGAGGCCAGGGCAGGCACTGAAGCTTTCTTT | CASSLEARAGTEAFF
TRBJ2-1 | TRBD2 | - | TRBV5-3 | TGTGCCAGAAGCTTGGCGGGACTAGCTGACGATGAGCAGTTCTTC | CARSLAGLADDEQFF
TRBJ1-1 | - | - | TRBV10-3 | TGTGCCATCAGCCCGGGAGAGGGGGATTACACTGAAGCTTTCTTT | CAISPGEGDYTEAFF
TRBJ2-2 | - | - | TRBV5-4 | TGTGCCAGCAGCTGGGGGGCTGACACCGGGGAGCTGTTTTTT | CASSWGADTGELFF
TRBJ2-7 | - | - | TRBV5-4 | TGTGCCAGCAGCTTGGGCCCTGGTCGCGAGCAGTACTTC | CASSLGPGREQYF
TRBJ1-3 | - | - | TRBV19 | TGTGCCAGTAGTATCACAGGTGCGGGAAACACCATATATTTT | CASSITGAGNTIYF
TRBJ2-1 | TRBD2 | - | TRBV4-1 | TGCGCCAGCAGCCCCCGGACTAGCGGGAGTAGAGATGAGCAGTTCTTC | CASSPRTSGSRDEQFF